The clone carrying this T cell receptor beta chain was found many times. Its cognate antigen is unknown. Within a library made for alpha chains, this beta chain is off target, and its count is uninformative. The sample originates from a study of spatial heterogeneity in lung cancer. Study-wide results and limits: Follow-up blood showed ubiquitous expanded tumor TCRs less than blood at resection did.

The CDR3 loop spans 18 amino acids. Deletions cut 0 bases from V and 0 bases from J, with 21 bases between. Germline CDR1 reads DFQATT; CDR2 reads SNEGSKA (reference sequence). TCRdb re-analysed the 5' RACE reads in MiXCR, keeping a single row per CDR3 protein. The data show around 9,800 distinct CDR3 sequences, roughly 6.2% seen once. Time point denoted: sample taken at primary tumor resection. Whole RNA obtained from tumor, nontumor lung or frozen PBMC underwent sequencing without sorting. The specimen comprised PBMCs, sampled at surgery. The receptor comes from a male donor with early-stage non-small cell lung cancer. The V call is TRBV20-1, the J call TRBJ2-7; D remains unclear. The CDR3 DNA is TGCAGTGCTAGAGATTCCTCTTCGCGAGTCCTTGACTCCTACGAGCAGTACTTC. Its protein is CSARDSSSRVLDSYEQYF.